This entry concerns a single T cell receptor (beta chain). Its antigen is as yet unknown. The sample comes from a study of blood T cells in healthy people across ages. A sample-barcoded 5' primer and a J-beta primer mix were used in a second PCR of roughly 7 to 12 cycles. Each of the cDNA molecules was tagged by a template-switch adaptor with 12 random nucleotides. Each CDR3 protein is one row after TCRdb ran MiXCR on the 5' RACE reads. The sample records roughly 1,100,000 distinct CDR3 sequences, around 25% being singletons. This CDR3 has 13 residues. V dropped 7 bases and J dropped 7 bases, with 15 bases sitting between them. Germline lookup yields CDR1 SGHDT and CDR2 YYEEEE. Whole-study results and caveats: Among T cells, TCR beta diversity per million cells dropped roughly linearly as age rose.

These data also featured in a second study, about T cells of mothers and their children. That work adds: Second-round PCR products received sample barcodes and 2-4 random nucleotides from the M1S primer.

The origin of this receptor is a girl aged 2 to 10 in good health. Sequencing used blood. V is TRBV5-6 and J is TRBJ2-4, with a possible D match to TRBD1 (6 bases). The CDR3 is CASFRPGANIQYF. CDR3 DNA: TGTGCCAGCTTCCGCCCAGGGGCGAACATTCAGTACTTC.